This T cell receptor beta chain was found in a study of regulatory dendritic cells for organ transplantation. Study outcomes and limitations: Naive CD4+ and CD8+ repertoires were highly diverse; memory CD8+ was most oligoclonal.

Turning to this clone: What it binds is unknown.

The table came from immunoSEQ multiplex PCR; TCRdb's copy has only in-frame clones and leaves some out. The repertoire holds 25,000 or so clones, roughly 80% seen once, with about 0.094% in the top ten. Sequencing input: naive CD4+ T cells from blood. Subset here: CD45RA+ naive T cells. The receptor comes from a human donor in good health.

The CDR3 DNA reads TGCGCCAGCAGCTCGGCGGGGGGGCAAAACGGGGAGCTGTTTTTT. Its translation: CASSSAGGQNGELFF. The J gene is TRBJ2-2, the V gene TRBV5-1; 9 bases map to TRBD2. The V gene end was trimmed by 3 bases and the J gene end by 7 bases; junction bases not matched to a gene: 7. This CDR3 region has 15 residues. The germline CDR1 and CDR2 sequences are SGHRS and YFSETQ.